A selection of T cell receptor beta chains follows, all from one sample in a study of blood T cell repertoires in COVID-19. The method was immunoSEQ multiplex PCR; TCRdb's version includes in-frame clones alone and lacks a portion of them. This repertoire shows 250,000 to 300,000 clones, approximately 91% found once; its top ten account for about 11%. The specimen sequenced was peripheral blood. The source is a woman aged 25-40 years with COVID-19, enrolled during active disease. Each CDR3 is given with its conserved first and last residue. A D gene is named only where the DNA matches it firmly. A row's size may be missing; if present it is once, few, many or a size class.

clone_size	d_call	v_call	j_call	cdr3_nt	cdr3_aa
-	-	TRBV2	TRBJ2-7	TGTGCCAGCAGTGGAGGGCCCGGAACCACCTACGAGCAGTACTTC	CASSGGPGTTYEQYF
-	-	TRBV4-1	TRBJ1-2	TGCGCCAGCAGCTCCCTACCGGGAGAGGGCTACACCTTC	CASSSLPGEGYTF
-	TRBD1	TRBV19	TRBJ1-1	TGTGCCAGTAACATACAGGGGCGGAACACTGAAGCTTTCTTT	CASNIQGRNTEAFF
-	-	TRBV28	TRBJ2-3	TGTGCCAGCAGTTACGAAAGGGGCGCCGGTGGAGATACGCAGTATTTT	CASSYERGAGGDTQYF
-	TRBD2	TRBV7-9	TRBJ2-3	TGTGCCACCACCGGGGGGGGCAGCACAGATACGCAGTATTTT	CATTGGGSTDTQYF
few	-	TRBV6-5	TRBJ1-5	TGTGCCAGCAGTTACTCCCGGGTGGGCAATCAGCCCCAGCATTTT	CASSYSRVGNQPQHF
-	-	TRBV10-3	TRBJ1-5	TGTGCCATCAGTCAACAGCCCGGCAATCAGCCCCAGCATTTT	CAISQQPGNQPQHF
-	TRBD2	TRBV5-4	TRBJ2-5	TGTGCCAGCAGCCCCCGATATAGCGGGACGGGGGAGACCCAGTACTTC	CASSPRYSGTGETQYF
-	-	TRBV27	TRBJ2-3	TGTGCCAGCAGCCATGGCGGAACAGATACGCAGTATTTT	CASSHGGTDTQYF
-	TRBD2	TRBV5-1	TRBJ2-1	TGCGCCAGCAGTAGCGGGAGCGCCTACAATGAGCAGTTCTTC	CASSSGSAYNEQFF
-	-	TRBV7-9	TRBJ2-3	TGTGCCAGCAGCTTAGCCTCAGACTTCGATACGCAGTATTTT	CASSLASDFDTQYF
few	-	TRBV25-1	TRBJ1-1	TGTGCCAGCAGTGCAGGGTATCCAGCTTTCTTT	CASSAGYPAFF
-	-	TRBV7-9	TRBJ2-1	TGTGCCAGCAGCTTCCGGGACACATACAATGAGCAGTTCTTC	CASSFRDTYNEQFF
-	TRBD2	TRBV5-1	TRBJ2-7	TGCGCCAGCAGCCCGGGGACTAGCGGGAGTCCCTACGAGCAGTACTTC	CASSPGTSGSPYEQYF
-	TRBD1	TRBV9	TRBJ1-2	TGTGCCAGCACCAAAGGACAGGGGATCTATGGCTACACCTTC	CASTKGQGIYGYTF
-	-	TRBV6-5	TRBJ1-2	TGTGCCAGCAGTTACACAGGGTTAAACTATGGCTACACCTTC	CASSYTGLNYGYTF
-	-	TRBV10-1	TRBJ2-7	TGCGCCAGCAGTCCCGGTCTCTACGAGCAGTACTTC	CASSPGLYEQYF
once	TRBD2	TRBV20-1	TRBJ2-5	TGCAGTGCCAGTAGCGGGAGGGGGGAGACCCAGTACTTC	CSASSGRGETQYF
few	-	TRBV19	TRBJ2-1	TGTGCCAGTAGTATGTCACGTGGAGGGGCGAGTGAGCAGTTCTTC	CASSMSRGGASEQFF
-	TRBD1	TRBV2	TRBJ1-5	TGTGCCAGCAACCCGACAGGGATTTGGAATCAGCCCCAGCATTTT	CASNPTGIWNQPQHF
-	-	TRBV15	TRBJ1-4	TGTGCCACCAGCAGAGATCTGGGGGACATTAATGAAAAACTGTTTTTT	CATSRDLGDINEKLFF
-	TRBD1	TRBV18	TRBJ1-2	TGTGCCAGCTCACCAACAGGGGGCAATGGCTACACCTTC	CASSPTGGNGYTF
-	-	TRBV30	TRBJ1-3	TGTGCCTGGAGTGTACGACAGGCTAGCGGAAACACCATATATTTT	CAWSVRQASGNTIYF
-	-	TRBV2	TRBJ1-2	TGTGCCAGCACCATGGGGGGAGGAGGCTACACCTTC	CASTMGGGGYTF
-	TRBD1	TRBV2	TRBJ1-2	TGTGCCAGCAGTGAAGCTAAGGGGGCGGGTGGCTACACCTTC	CASSEAKGAGGYTF
-	-	TRBV28	TRBJ1-2	TGTGCCAGCAGCGAAAACGATCAGGGTGATGGCTACACCTTC	CASSENDQGDGYTF
-	-	TRBV4-1	TRBJ1-1	TGCGCCAGCAGCCAACCCGGACAGTTGAACACTGAAGCTTTCTTT	CASSQPGQLNTEAFF
-	TRBD1	TRBV11-2	TRBJ2-5	TGTGCCAGCAACCAGGGACAGGGAGGGACCCAGTACTTC	CASNQGQGGTQYF
-	-	TRBV9	TRBJ2-5	TGTGCCAGCAGCTCAGGGGTTCGTGAGACCCAGTACTTC	CASSSGVRETQYF
-	-	TRBV6-5	TRBJ1-4	TGTGCCAGCAGTTCTTTGAGTGCCTCGTGGGGCGAAAAACTGTTTTTT	CASSSLSASWGEKLFF
-	-	TRBV24-1	TRBJ1-2	TGTGCCACCAGTCCGGACCGGGGGTACGGCTACACCTTC	CATSPDRGYGYTF
-	TRBD2	TRBV7-3	TRBJ2-3	TGTGCCAGCAGCTTATCGAGCGGGGGAGCCCATAATACCATTGCCAGGCGGGATACGCAGTATTTT	CASSLSSGGAHNTIARRDTQYF
-	-	TRBV6-5	TRBJ2-7	TGTGCCAGCAGCCGTGGTGGGCGGGGCGGCTACGAGCAGTACTTC	CASSRGGRGGYEQYF